The present T cell receptor beta chain was sequenced within a study of blood T cell repertoires in COVID-19. Study information: The cDNA or gDNA used as material had been derived from T cells, B-cell-depleted T cells, or PBMCs.

This clone has a handful of counts. Clones were sequenced by immunoSEQ multiplex PCR, and TCRdb holds only the in-frame ones, with some missing. The sample includes hundreds of thousands of clones, approximately 92% seen only once; the top ten take around 1.1%. Those who participated ranged in age from roughly 18 to 90 years and resided in under 25 US areas. The sample was PBMCs or T cells enriched from blood (not recorded which). The TCR comes from a man younger than 45 who had recovered from COVID-19.

The CDR3 bases are TGCGCCAGCAGCCAAGAGCAGGGTCAGCCCCAGCATTTT. The encoded protein is CASSQEQGQPQHF. The chain has TRBV4-1 and TRBJ1-5; D possibly corresponds to TRBD1 (5 bases). This CDR3 spans 13 amino acids. Germline V gene sequence: CDR1 MGHRA, CDR2 YSYEKL. Trimming removed 0 bases at V and 6 bases at J, with 6 bases between.